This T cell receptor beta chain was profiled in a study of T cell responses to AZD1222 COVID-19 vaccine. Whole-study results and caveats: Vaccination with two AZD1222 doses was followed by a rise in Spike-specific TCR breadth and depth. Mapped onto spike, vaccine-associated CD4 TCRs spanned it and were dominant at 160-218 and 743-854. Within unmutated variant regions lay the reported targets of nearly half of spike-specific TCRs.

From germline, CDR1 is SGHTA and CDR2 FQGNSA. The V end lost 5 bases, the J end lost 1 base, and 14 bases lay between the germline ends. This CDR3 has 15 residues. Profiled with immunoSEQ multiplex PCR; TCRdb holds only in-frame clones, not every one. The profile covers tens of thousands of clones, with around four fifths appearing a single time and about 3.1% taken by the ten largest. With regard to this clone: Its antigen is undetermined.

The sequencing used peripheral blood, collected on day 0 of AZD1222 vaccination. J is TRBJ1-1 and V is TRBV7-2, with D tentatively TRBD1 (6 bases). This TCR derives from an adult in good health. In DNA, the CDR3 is TGTGCCAGCAGCCTGCCTGGGGGCACGAACACTGAAGCTTTCTTT. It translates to CASSLPGGTNTEAFF.